Each of the 17 T cell receptor beta chains below was sequenced from the same sample in a study of blood T cell repertoires in COVID-19. Clones were sequenced by immunoSEQ multiplex PCR, and TCRdb holds only the in-frame ones, with some missing. There are about 170,000 clones in the sample; about nine tenths occur only once, and roughly 25% lies in the top ten. Sequencing input: peripheral blood. The source is a man aged 55 to 70 with acute or convalescent COVID-19.

The CDR3 nucleotides are TGTGCCAGCTTACCCTCCGGGAACAACTATGGCTACACCTTC. Translation: CASLPSGNNYGYTF. The chain combines TRBV18 with TRBJ1-2; D remains unclear. Between the trimmed V and J ends, which lost 7 bases and 2 bases, there was a span of 14 bases. The CDR3 totals 14 residues. Germline V gene lookup returns CDR1 KGHSH and CDR2 LQKENI.

The chain has TRBV7-7 and TRBJ2-1; 9 bases fit TRBD2. V shed 1 base, J shed 4 bases, and the junction held 2 bases outside the gene matches. This CDR3 comprises 15 residues. Germline CDR1 and CDR2: SSHAT and FNYEAQ (reference sequence). DNA for the CDR3: TGTGCCAGCAGCTTAGGACTAGCGGAGTACAATGAGCAGTTCTTC. Encoded protein: CASSLGLAEYNEQFF.

The chain joins TRBV5-1 to TRBJ1-1; D ambiguous. V was shortened by 1 base and J by 7 bases, with 14 bases between the two germline ends. Germline lookup yields CDR1 SGHRS and CDR2 YFSETQ. The CDR3 has 14 residues. The CDR3 protein is CASSLYFGPGEAFF. For the CDR3, the DNA is TGCGCCAGCAGCTTGTATTTTGGTCCGGGTGAAGCTTTCTTT.

The chain recombines TRBV27 with TRBJ1-6; tentatively, D is TRBD1 (5 bases). This CDR3 spans 16 amino acids. Germline V CDR1 and CDR2: MNHEY, SMNVEV (reference sequence). V dropped 6 bases and J dropped 6 bases, with 18 bases sitting between them. This CDR3 is CASSTPFGQRNSPLHF. CDR3 nucleotide sequence: TGTGCCAGCAGCACTCCATTCGGACAACGTAATTCACCCCTCCACTTT.

V and J are TRBV24-1 and TRBJ1-6; tentative D call: TRBD1 (6 bases). CDR1 and CDR2 from the germline V gene are KGHDR and SFDVKD. Trimming took 7 bases from V and 8 from J, leaving 11 bases between them. The CDR3 sequence is 13 residues long. CDR3 sequence reads: CATRGQPDSPLHF. The CDR3 DNA reads as TGTGCCACCAGGGGACAACCAGATTCACCCCTCCACTTT.

The V gene is TRBV19, the J gene TRBJ2-2; the D gene is possibly TRBD1 (5 bases). V lost 3 bases and J lost 5, with 10 bases in between. Germline-derived CDR1 and CDR2 are LNHDA and SQIVND (reference sequence). This CDR3 spans 14 amino acids. The CDR3 sequence is CASSIYKGTGELFF. The CDR3 bases are TGTGCCAGTAGTATTTATAAGGGGACCGGGGAGCTGTTTTTT.

The V gene is TRBV5-1, the J gene TRBJ1-1; tentatively, D is TRBD1 (6 bases). CDR3 size: 13 residues. V was clipped by 6 bases and J by 2 bases, with 11 bases between them. Germline V gives CDR1 SGHRS, CDR2 YFSETQ. CDR3 region: CASTWTANTEAFF. For the CDR3, the DNA is TGCGCCAGCACCTGGACAGCCAACACTGAAGCTTTCTTT.

The chain employs TRBV5-6 and TRBJ2-1; tentatively, D is TRBD1 (6 bases). The CDR3 has 14 amino acids. V lost 4 bases and J 12 bases, leaving 20 bases between the germline ends. Germline CDR1 SGHDT, CDR2 YYEEEE. Here the CDR3 reads CASSERFRGSPQFF. The CDR3 DNA reads TGTGCCAGCAGCGAGAGATTCAGGGGATCCCCGCAGTTCTTC.

The gene calls are TRBV2 and TRBJ2-1, with 8 bases that match TRBD2. The J segment lost 6 bases and the V segment lost 7 bases, leaving 14 bases of the junction unmatched. In germline, CDR1 is SNHLY, CDR2 FYNNEI. This CDR3 contains 16 residues. The DNA of the CDR3 is TGTGCCAGCACTCTCGACAGGTCGGGACTAGGCAATGAGCAGTTCTTC. As protein: CASTLDRSGLGNEQFF.

The V gene is TRBV5-1, the J gene TRBJ2-5; TRBD1 matches 7 bases. The CDR3 is 13 residues long. V gave up 4 bases and J gave up 9 bases; unmatched junction bases: 9. CDR1 is SGHRS, CDR2 YFSETQ, per germline. The CDR3 bases are TGCGCCAGCAGCAGAACAGGGGAGTGGTCCCAGTACTTC. This gives the protein CASSRTGEWSQYF.

The J gene is TRBJ1-1, the V gene TRBV29-1, with 7 bases identical to TRBD1. The germline gives CDR1 SQVTM, CDR2 ANQGSEA. The CDR3 length is 13 residues. The V and J ends lost 6 bases and 5 bases, in that order; junction bases with no gene match: 9. This CDR3 reads CSVRQGPGTEAFF. The DNA of the CDR3 is TGCAGCGTCAGACAGGGCCCCGGGACTGAAGCTTTCTTT.

This clone was counted once. This chain uses TRBV7-8 with TRBJ1-5; D is possibly TRBD1 (5 bases). Looked up from germline, CDR1 is SGHVS and CDR2 is FQNEAQ. The V end lost 5 bases, the J end lost 4 bases, and 12 bases lay between the germline ends. CDR3 length: 14 residues. CDR3 in DNA: TGTGCCAGCAGCGGCCGCGGGGCTAATCAGCCCCAGCATTTT. Protein: CASSGRGANQPQHF.

This clone appeared a single time. This sequence joins TRBV29-1 and TRBJ2-1, with D perhaps TRBD2 (5 bases). Germline-derived CDR1 and CDR2 are SQVTM and ANQGSEA. V lost 5 bases and J lost 0, with 14 bases in between. CDR3 length: 15 residues. CDR3 amino acids: CSVNARGSSYNEQFF. The CDR3 region has the DNA TGCAGCGTTAATGCGAGAGGGAGCTCCTACAATGAGCAGTTCTTC.

The chain uses TRBV24-1 and TRBJ2-1; 12 nucleotides agree with TRBD2. V lost 9 bases, J lost 8 bases, and 13 bases stayed unmatched. This CDR3 is 16 amino acids long. Germline loops: CDR1 KGHDR, CDR2 SFDVKD. CDR3 coding DNA: TGTGCCACCGGGGCCCCTAGCGGGAGGGCCGGGGATGAGCAGTTCTTC. Its protein product is CATGAPSGRAGDEQFF.

This clone has only a few counts. The V and J genes are TRBV19 and TRBJ2-1, with 14 positions matching TRBD2. The CDR3 has 15 amino acids. CDR1 LNHDA and CDR2 SQIVND come from the germline V gene (reference sequence). V gave up 10 bases and J gave up 5 bases; unmatched junction bases: 7. CDR3: CATTGTSGSDNEQFF. CDR3 DNA: TGTGCCACCACGGGGACTAGCGGGAGCGACAATGAGCAGTTCTTC. The variable domain in full, completed from reference TRBV19 and TRBJ2-1, reads DGGITQSPKYLFRKEGQNVTLSCEQNLNHDAMYWYRQDPGQGLRLIYYSQIVNDFQKGDIAEGYSVSREKKESFPLTVTSAQKNPTAFYLCATTGTSGSDNEQFFGPGTRLTVL.

The chain links TRBV27 to TRBJ1-5; TRBD1 matches at 7 bases. There are 13 residues in the CDR3. J gave up 6 bases and V 5 bases, and 4 bases lay outside the gene matches. The germline CDR1 and CDR2 sequences are MNHEY and SMNVEV (reference sequence). CDR3 residues: CASSDRVGQPQHF. CDR3 sequence (DNA): TGTGCCAGCAGTGACAGGGTTGGTCAGCCCCAGCATTTT.

The V call is TRBV29-1, the J call TRBJ2-2; the match to TRBD1 covers 10 bases. The CDR3 is 13 residues long. Looked up from germline, CDR1 is SQVTM and CDR2 is ANQGSEA. J lost 5 bases, V lost 6 bases, and 3 bases had no gene match. CDR3 in DNA: TGCAGCGTCGACAGGGGGCGAACCGGGGAGCTGTTTTTT. Its translation: CSVDRGRTGELFF.